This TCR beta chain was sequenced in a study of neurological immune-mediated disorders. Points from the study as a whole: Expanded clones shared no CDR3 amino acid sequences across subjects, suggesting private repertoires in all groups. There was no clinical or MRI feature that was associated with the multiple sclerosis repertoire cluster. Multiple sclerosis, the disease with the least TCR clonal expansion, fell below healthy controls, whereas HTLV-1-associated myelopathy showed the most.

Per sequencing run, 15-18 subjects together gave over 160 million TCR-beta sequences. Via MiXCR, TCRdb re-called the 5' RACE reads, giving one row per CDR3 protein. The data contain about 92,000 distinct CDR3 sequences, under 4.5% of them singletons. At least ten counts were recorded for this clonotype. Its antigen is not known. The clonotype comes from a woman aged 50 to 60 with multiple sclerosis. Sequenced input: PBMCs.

The CDR3 coding sequence is TGCAGTGCTAAAGGGACTAGCGGGCCCAATGAGCAGTTCTTC. This translates into CSAKGTSGPNEQFF. The genes are TRBV20-1 and TRBJ2-1, with 12 nucleotides matching TRBD2. Germline CDR1 reads DFQATT; CDR2 reads SNEGSKA (reference sequence). The trim removed 4 bases at V and 6 bases at J, leaving 4 bases unmatched. The CDR3 is 14 amino acids.